The 28 T cell receptor beta chains below were found in one sample sequenced in a study of cytomegalovirus exposure and HLA in healthy donors. 13 Jbeta primers and 60 Vbeta primers were used for the PCR. The table came from immunoSEQ multiplex PCR; TCRdb's copy has only in-frame clones and leaves some out. The profile shows 130,000 to 150,000 clones, over 60% of them singletons. Sample: PBMCs. Receptors were obtained from a woman between 25 and 40 years old in good health and CMV-seropositive.

In its sample, this clone was seen a few times. The chain combines TRBV28 with TRBJ1-4; the D is unclear. Germline V gene sequence: CDR1 MDHEN, CDR2 SYDVKM. Deletions cut 7 bases from V and 2 bases from J, with 8 bases between. CDR3 size: 13 residues. Here the CDR3 reads CASTSGTNEKLFF. CDR3 nucleotides: TGTGCCAGCACCAGCGGTACTAATGAAAAACTGTTTTTT.

This chain joins TRBV2 and TRBJ2-2; the D gene is possibly TRBD2 (6 bases). The V gene's germline CDR1 is SNHLY and CDR2 FYNNEI. V gave up 6 bases and J gave up 3 bases, with 17 bases separating them. The CDR3 is 16 residues long. Written as DNA, the CDR3 is TGTGCCAGCAGGGAACGACTAGGTTCGGACACCGGGGAGCTGTTTTTT. This codes for CASRERLGSDTGELFF.

This chain uses TRBV27 with TRBJ1-2; D perhaps matches TRBD1 (5 bases). V was pared by 3 bases and J by 4 bases, with 21 bases between. The CDR3 consists of 17 residues. Germline lookup yields CDR1 MNHEY and CDR2 SMNVEV (reference sequence). The CDR3 loop is CASSFEVRPTGPYGYTF. CDR3 bases: TGTGCCAGCAGTTTTGAAGTAAGACCTACAGGACCCTATGGCTACACCTTC.

The chain links TRBV7-9 to TRBJ2-7; 13 positions match TRBD2. V lost 6 bases to trimming and J lost 0 bases; unmatched junction nucleotides: 5. The CDR3 consists of 16 residues. CDR1 and CDR2 (germline): SEHNR, FQNEAQ (reference sequence). The CDR3 DNA sequence: TGTGCCAGCAGTTCCGGGACTAGCGGGGACTCCTACGAGCAGTACTTC. It codes for CASSSGTSGDSYEQYF.

This clone was observed a few times. The rearrangement links TRBV6-5 to TRBJ1-5; D remains ambiguous. This CDR3 is built from 12 residues. CDR1 and CDR2 from the germline V gene are MNHEY and SVGAGI. Trimming removed 10 bases from V and 2 bases from J, with 9 bases in between. The CDR3 protein is CATGVGNQPQHF. The CDR3, as DNA: TGTGCCACGGGAGTTGGCAATCAGCCCCAGCATTTT.

The rearrangement links TRBV5-1 to TRBJ2-7; TRBD1 matches 7 bases. The V segment lost 0 bases and the J segment 0 bases; nucleotides outside the gene matches: 6. CDR1 SGHRS and CDR2 YFSETQ come from the germline V gene. The CDR3 runs 16 residues. CDR3 region: CASSLEGQIFSYEQYF. The CDR3 DNA follows: TGCGCCAGCAGCTTGGAGGGACAGATCTTCTCCTACGAGCAGTACTTC.

V and J are TRBV15 and TRBJ2-5, with unresolved D. V shed 4 bases and J shed 5 bases, with 5 bases lying between them. Germline lookup yields CDR1 LNHNV and CDR2 YYDKDF (reference sequence). The CDR3 consists of 11 residues. The CDR3 region has the DNA TGTGCCACCAGCATTGCGGAGACCCAGTACTTC. This translates into CATSIAETQYF.

The rearrangement uses TRBV10-3 and TRBJ2-2; TRBD2 aligns across 12 bases. Germline CDR1 and CDR2: ENHRY and SYGVKD. The CDR3 is made up of 15 amino acids. J lost 1 base, V lost 10 bases, and 4 bases had no gene match. CDR3 region: CATWTSGKNTGELFF. CDR3 bases: TGTGCCACCTGGACTAGCGGGAAGAACACCGGGGAGCTGTTTTTT.

The chain couples TRBV28 to TRBJ2-5, with 7 bases identical to TRBD1. This CDR3 comprises 16 residues. V gave up 8 bases and J gave up 5 bases; unmatched junction bases: 17. Germline lookup yields CDR1 MDHEN and CDR2 SYDVKM. The CDR3 sequence: CASGSITGDPLETQYF. CDR3 sequence (DNA): TGTGCCAGCGGATCTATTACAGGGGACCCCCTCGAGACCCAGTACTTC.

The V and J genes are TRBV7-9 and TRBJ2-3; D is undetermined. The CDR3 sequence is 14 residues long. The germline CDR1 and CDR2 sequences are SEHNR and FQNEAQ (reference sequence). The V end was cut by 5 bases, the J end by 3 bases, with 12 bases between. This CDR3 is CASSPRSRTDTQYF. CDR3 coding DNA: TGTGCCAGCAGCCCCCGTTCCCGGACAGATACGCAGTATTTT.

This rearrangement joins TRBV5-4 to TRBJ1-2, with 7 bases matching TRBD1. The CDR3 is made up of 14 amino acids. Trimming at V came to 4 bases and at J to 3 bases, leaving 6 bases not matched to a gene. Germline CDR1 is SGHNT and CDR2 is YYREEE (reference sequence). The CDR3 bases are TGTGCCAGCAGCCTAGACAGGGCCCACTATGGCTACACCTTC. Translation gives CASSLDRAHYGYTF.

In this sample, this clone turned up a few times. The chain recombines TRBV19 with TRBJ1-2; perhaps TRBD1 as D (6 bases). Germline V CDR1 and CDR2: LNHDA, SQIVND (reference sequence). This CDR3 contains 15 residues. The germline V and J ends were trimmed by 5 bases and 0 bases, with 13 bases remaining between them. The CDR3 sequence: CASSSPGHANYGYTF. In nucleotides, the CDR3 is TGTGCCAGTAGTTCTCCGGGACACGCTAACTATGGCTACACCTTC.

V and J are TRBV11-2 and TRBJ1-2; D unclear. Trimming pared 4 bases from V and 4 bases from J, leaving 22 bases between. CDR3 size: 17 residues. The germline V gene has CDR1 SGHAT and CDR2 FQNNGV. The CDR3, as DNA: TGTGCCAGCAGCTCCTGGTCAAGAGAATTATCCGGCTATGGCTACACCTTC. This codes for CASSSWSRELSGYGYTF.

This chain uses TRBV5-6 with TRBJ2-7, with D tentatively TRBD1 (5 bases). The length of the CDR3 is 14 residues. Deletions cut 4 bases from V and 1 base from J, with 12 bases between. Per the germline V gene, CDR1 is SGHDT and CDR2 is YYEEEE. The CDR3 nucleotides are TGTGCCAGCAGCAGGGGCGCAGATTCCTACGAGCAGTACTTC. Residues: CASSRGADSYEQYF.

The J gene is TRBJ1-3, the V gene TRBV5-1; a weak D match, TRBD1 (5 bases). The CDR3 has 17 amino acids. Germline V gives CDR1 SGHRS, CDR2 YFSETQ. The V gene lost 0 bases and the J gene lost 2 bases, with 15 bases spanning the gap. The CDR3 nucleotides are TGCGCCAGCAGCTTGGCCGGAGGGACCAGGGCTGGAAACACCATATATTTT. Translation gives CASSLAGGTRAGNTIYF.

By proportion, this clone is large. The same CDR3 can be traced to other DNA sequences in this sample. The gene calls are TRBV6-1 and TRBJ2-1, with D unresolved. This CDR3 is 14 amino acids long. CDR1 and CDR2 (germline): MNHNS, SASEGT. Between the trimmed V and J ends, which lost 1 base and 4 bases, there was a span of 8 bases. The DNA for the CDR3 is TGTGCCAGCAGTGAAGGGAGCACTTACAATGAGCAGTTCTTC. This gives the protein CASSEGSTYNEQFF.

This clone occurred once. The V call is TRBV4-1, the J call TRBJ2-7; D is uncertain. The germline CDR1 and CDR2 sequences are MGHRA and YSYEKL. CDR3 size: 15 residues. The V end lost 0 bases, the J end lost 3 bases, and 12 bases lay between the germline ends. The CDR3 loop reads CASSQELTRFYEQYF. In DNA, the CDR3 is TGCGCCAGCAGCCAAGAATTGACACGCTTCTACGAGCAGTACTTC.

This clone was observed a single time. The chain employs TRBV27 and TRBJ1-3; D gene unclear. CDR3 length: 15 residues. Germline V CDR1 and CDR2: MNHEY, SMNVEV (reference sequence). Deletions cut 5 bases from V and 0 bases from J, with 11 bases between. The CDR3 sequence is CASSPRVFSGNTIYF. The CDR3 DNA is TGTGCCAGCAGTCCCCGAGTCTTCTCTGGAAACACCATATATTTT.

This sequence joins TRBV7-9 and TRBJ2-1; 10 bases map to TRBD2. CDR1 and CDR2 from the germline V gene are SEHNR and FQNEAQ (reference sequence). There are 17 residues in the CDR3. The junction had 6 bases not matched to a gene; V was cut back by 1 base and J by 3 bases. DNA for the CDR3: TGTGCCAGCAGCTTAGGGCGTCGGACTAGCGGCTACAATGAGCAGTTCTTC. It yields the protein CASSLGRRTSGYNEQFF.

The chain has TRBV29-1 and TRBJ2-1, with D tentatively TRBD2 (5 bases). Trimming shortened V by 7 bases and J by 4 bases, and 17 bases separated the two germline ends. The CDR3 sequence is 14 residues long. Germline V gene lookup returns CDR1 SQVTM and CDR2 ANQGSEA. CDR3 protein: CSGSGEGWYNEQFF. In DNA form, the CDR3 reads TGCAGCGGTTCCGGAGAGGGATGGTACAATGAGCAGTTCTTC.

The J gene is TRBJ1-1, the V gene TRBV27; TRBD1 might be the D (6 bases). This CDR3 contains 16 residues. Germline CDR1 reads MNHEY; CDR2 reads SMNVEV (reference sequence). With 0 bases removed from V and 4 bases from J, the gap between germline ends came to 15 bases. DNA for the CDR3: TGTGCCAGCAGTTTATCGGGTCGGGGGGCAGGCACTGAAGCTTTCTTT. Translated, it gives CASSLSGRGAGTEAFF.

V and J are TRBV10-3 and TRBJ1-6; 7 bases fit TRBD1. Unmatched junction bases numbered 21, after V lost 3 bases and J lost 7 bases. The CDR3 runs 20 residues. Germline CDR1 reads ENHRY; CDR2 reads SYGVKD. In nucleotides, the CDR3 is TGTGCCATCAGTGATCAGGGGGGACAGAAAGGGTTTTTAGGAAATTCACCCCTCCACTTT. Translating gives CAISDQGGQKGFLGNSPLHF.

This clone has more than one count but fewer than ten. This chain uses TRBV28 with TRBJ1-2; D is unclear. Germline CDR1 and CDR2: MDHEN and SYDVKM. The CDR3 is 13 residues long. The V end lost 7 bases, the J end lost 5 bases, and 14 bases lay between the germline ends. In nucleotides, the CDR3 is TGTGCCAGCACCCTCCCCGGGGATTATGGCTACACCTTC. Protein sequence: CASTLPGDYGYTF.

This clone was seen a few times. The chain uses TRBV7-9 and TRBJ2-7, with a possible D match to TRBD1 (6 bases). The CDR3 extends over 16 amino acids. Germline CDR1 reads SEHNR; CDR2 reads FQNEAQ (reference sequence). The V end was cut by 4 bases, the J end by 4 bases, with 20 bases between. The CDR3 nucleotides read TGTGCCAGCAGCTCTGGAGGCCGGGACATCTATTACGAGCAGTACTTC. Its protein product is CASSSGGRDIYYEQYF.

The chain combines TRBV7-2 with TRBJ1-5; 7 bases are a match to TRBD1. Trimming took 5 bases from V and 3 from J; bases not matched to a gene: 7. This CDR3 is built from 15 residues. CDR1 SGHTA and CDR2 FQGNSA come from the germline V gene. The CDR3 loop is CASSTDRDPNQPQHF. For the CDR3, the DNA is TGTGCCAGCAGCACCGACAGGGATCCCAATCAGCCCCAGCATTTT.

This clone showed up just a few times. The rearrangement joins TRBV5-6 to TRBJ2-7, with 8 bases matching TRBD2. CDR3 size: 16 residues. Germline V gene sequence: CDR1 SGHDT, CDR2 YYEEEE. Unmatched junction bases numbered 14, after V lost 2 bases and J lost 7 bases. The DNA for the CDR3 is TGTGCCAGCAGCTTTGGTTGGCGGGGGGTGCCTGGTGAGCAGTACTTC. Protein: CASSFGWRGVPGEQYF.

This clone was found a few times. The rearrangement joins TRBV18 to TRBJ2-7; D gene unclear. There are 16 residues in the CDR3. The germline V gene has CDR1 KGHSH and CDR2 LQKENI. V was shortened by 6 bases and J by 0 bases, with 18 bases between the two germline ends. CDR3 sequence reads: CASSNLRDSYSYEQYF. For the CDR3, the DNA is TGTGCCAGCTCGAACCTACGAGACTCTTACTCCTACGAGCAGTACTTC.

The chain uses TRBV27 and TRBJ2-2, with D possibly matching TRBD1 (6 bases). This CDR3 comprises 14 residues. Germline values: CDR1 MNHEY, CDR2 SMNVEV (reference sequence). V was shortened by 1 base and J by 3 bases, with 6 bases between the two germline ends. CDR3 bases: TGTGCCAGCAGTTTATGGGGGCACACCGGGGAGCTGTTTTTT. Translating gives CASSLWGHTGELFF.